This T cell receptor beta chain was documented in a study of blood T cell repertoires in COVID-19. TCRdb keeps only in-frame clones here, not all; method: immunoSEQ multiplex PCR. The sample records 300,000 to 450,000 clones, more than 75% being singletons. Cohort 3 recovered donors had two negative PCRs, clearance, or symptom resolution. The CDR3 contains 17 residues. Trimming cost V 0 bases and J 0 bases; bases outside gene matches: 4. From germline, CDR1 is SGHRS and CDR2 YFSETQ. V gene TRBV5-1 combines with J gene TRBJ2-5, with 11 nucleotides matching TRBD2. The clonotype comes from a woman aged 18-29 years who had recovered from COVID-19. Sequencing was carried out using PBMCs or T cells enriched from blood (not recorded which). In DNA form, the CDR3 reads TGCGCCAGCAGCTTGGGTCTAGCGGGGGGTTACCAAGAGACCCAGTACTTC. It translates to CASSLGLAGGYQETQYF.